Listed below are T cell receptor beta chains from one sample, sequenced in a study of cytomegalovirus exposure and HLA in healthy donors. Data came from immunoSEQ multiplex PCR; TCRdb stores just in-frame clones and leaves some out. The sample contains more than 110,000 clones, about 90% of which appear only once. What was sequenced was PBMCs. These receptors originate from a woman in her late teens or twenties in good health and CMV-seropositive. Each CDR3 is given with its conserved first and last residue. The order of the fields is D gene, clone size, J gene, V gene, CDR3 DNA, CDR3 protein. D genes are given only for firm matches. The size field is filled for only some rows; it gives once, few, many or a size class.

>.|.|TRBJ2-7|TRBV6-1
TGTGCCAGCAGTGAACCCATGGACTGGCAGCAGTACTTC
CASSEPMDWQQYF
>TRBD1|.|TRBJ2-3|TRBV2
TGTGCCAGCAGTACGGGGACAGTCCCAGATACGCAGTATTTT
CASSTGTVPDTQYF
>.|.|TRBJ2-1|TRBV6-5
TGTGCCAGCAGTTACGGGCTCCCGGGACTTTACAATGAGCAGTTCTTC
CASSYGLPGLYNEQFF
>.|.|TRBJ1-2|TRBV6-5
TGTGCCAGCAGCAGAACCCGGGACTATGGCTACACCTTC
CASSRTRDYGYTF
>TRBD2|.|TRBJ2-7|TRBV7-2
TGTGCCAGCAGCTTAGCTAGCGGGGGATCCTACGAGCAGTACTTC
CASSLASGGSYEQYF
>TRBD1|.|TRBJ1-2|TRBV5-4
TGTGCCAGCAGCTCGTACCTGACAGGGTACGGCTACACCTTC
CASSSYLTGYGYTF
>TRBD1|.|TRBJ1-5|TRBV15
TGTGCCACCAGCAGAGACCCCAGAGGACAGGGGACGGTGCAGCCCCAGCATTTT
CATSRDPRGQGTVQPQHF
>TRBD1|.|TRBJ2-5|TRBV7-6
TGTGCCAGCAGCCCACGGGACAGGGGTACGGAGACCCAGTACTTC
CASSPRDRGTETQYF
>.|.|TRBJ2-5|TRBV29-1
TGCAGCGTTGATCGCGCTTCCCAAGAGACCCAGTACTTC
CSVDRASQETQYF
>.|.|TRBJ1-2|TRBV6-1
TGTGCCAGCAGTGAAGCTCTCCGGGGGAGAGGCTACACCTTC
CASSEALRGRGYTF
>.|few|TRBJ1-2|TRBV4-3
TGCGCCAGCAGCCGACGGGACTATGGCTACACCTTC
CASSRRDYGYTF
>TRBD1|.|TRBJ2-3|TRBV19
TGTGCCAGTAGTCTCCAGACAGGGGGCATGAATACGCAGTATTTT
CASSLQTGGMNTQYF
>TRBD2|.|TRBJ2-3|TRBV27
TGTGCCAGCAGTTTATCCCGGGGGGGAGGGGATACGCAGTATTTT
CASSLSRGGGDTQYF
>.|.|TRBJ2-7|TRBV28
TGTGCCAGCAGTAGACAGGTCGAGCAGTACTTC
CASSRQVEQYF
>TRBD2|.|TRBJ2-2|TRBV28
TGTGCCAGCAGTCAGTGGGAGGGCCACAACGGGGAGCTGTTTTTT
CASSQWEGHNGELFF
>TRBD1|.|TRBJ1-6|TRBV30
TGTGCCTGCCAAAGACAGGGGGCTTATAATTCACCCCTCCACTTT
CACQRQGAYNSPLHF
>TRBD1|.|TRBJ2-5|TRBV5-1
TGCGCCAGCAGCTCACGGGGACAGGGGTTGGAGACCCAGTACTTC
CASSSRGQGLETQYF
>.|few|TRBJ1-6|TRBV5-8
TGTGCCAGCATCCCCGGGATCGCAGAGGATAATTCACCCCTCCACTTT
CASIPGIAEDNSPLHF
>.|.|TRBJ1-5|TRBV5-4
TGTGCCAGCAGCTTGTCCCCAGGGGCTAGCAATCAGCCCCAGCATTTT
CASSLSPGASNQPQHF
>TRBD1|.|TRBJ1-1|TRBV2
TGTGCCACCTACCGGGACAGGAACACTGAAGCTTTCTTT
CATYRDRNTEAFF
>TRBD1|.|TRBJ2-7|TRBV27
TGTGCCAGCACCAGATCAGGGGGCGAATACGAGCAGTACTTC
CASTRSGGEYEQYF
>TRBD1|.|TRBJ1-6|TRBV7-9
TGTGCCAGCAGCTGGGACAGTCCCTATAATTCACCCCTCCACTTT
CASSWDSPYNSPLHF